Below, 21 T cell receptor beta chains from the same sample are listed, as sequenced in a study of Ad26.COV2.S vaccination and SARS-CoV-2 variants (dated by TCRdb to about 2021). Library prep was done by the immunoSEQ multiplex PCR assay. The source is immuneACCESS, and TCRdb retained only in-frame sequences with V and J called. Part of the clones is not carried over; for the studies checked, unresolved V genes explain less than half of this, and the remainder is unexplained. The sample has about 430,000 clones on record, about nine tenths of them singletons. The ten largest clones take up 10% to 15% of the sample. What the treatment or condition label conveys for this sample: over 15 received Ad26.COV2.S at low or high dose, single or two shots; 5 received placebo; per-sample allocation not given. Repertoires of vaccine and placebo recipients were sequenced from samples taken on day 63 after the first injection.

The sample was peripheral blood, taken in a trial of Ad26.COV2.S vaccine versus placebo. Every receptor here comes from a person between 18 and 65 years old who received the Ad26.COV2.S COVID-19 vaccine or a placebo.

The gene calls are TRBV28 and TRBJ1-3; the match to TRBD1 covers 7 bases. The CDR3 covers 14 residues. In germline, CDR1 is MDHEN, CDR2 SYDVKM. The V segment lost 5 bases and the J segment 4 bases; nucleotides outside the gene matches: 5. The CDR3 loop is CASSTGTVGNTIYF. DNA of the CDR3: TGTGCCAGCAGTACTGGGACAGTGGGAAACACCATATATTTT.

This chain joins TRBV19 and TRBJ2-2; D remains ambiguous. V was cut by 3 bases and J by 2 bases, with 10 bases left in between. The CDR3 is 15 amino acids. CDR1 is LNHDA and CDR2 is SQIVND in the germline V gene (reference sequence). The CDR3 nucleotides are TGTGCCAGTAGTATCTTGGCGGTCAACACCGGGGAGCTGTTTTTT. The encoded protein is CASSILAVNTGELFF. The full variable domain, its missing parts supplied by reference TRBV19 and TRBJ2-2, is DGGITQSPKYLFRKEGQNVTLSCEQNLNHDAMYWYRQDPGQGLRLIYYSQIVNDFQKGDIAEGYSVSREKKESFPLTVTSAQKNPTAFYLCASSILAVNTGELFFGEGSRLTVL.

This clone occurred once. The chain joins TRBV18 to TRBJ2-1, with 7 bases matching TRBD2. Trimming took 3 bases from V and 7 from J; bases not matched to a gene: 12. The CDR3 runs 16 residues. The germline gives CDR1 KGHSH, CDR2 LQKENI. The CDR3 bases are TGTGCCAGCTCACCCGCCGGCGGGAGTTTTAGTAATGAGCAGTTCTTC. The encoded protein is CASSPAGGSFSNEQFF.

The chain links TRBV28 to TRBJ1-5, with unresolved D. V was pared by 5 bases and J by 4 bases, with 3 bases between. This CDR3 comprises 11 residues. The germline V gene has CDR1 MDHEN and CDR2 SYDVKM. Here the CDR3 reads CASSENQPQHF. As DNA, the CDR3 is TGTGCCAGCAGTGAGAATCAGCCCCAGCATTTT.

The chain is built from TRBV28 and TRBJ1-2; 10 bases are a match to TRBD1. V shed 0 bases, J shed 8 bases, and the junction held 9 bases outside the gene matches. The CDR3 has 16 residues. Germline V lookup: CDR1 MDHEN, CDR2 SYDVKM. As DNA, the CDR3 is TGTGCCAGCAGTTTATGGGGTGACAGGGGGCGCGAAGGCTACACCTTC. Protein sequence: CASSLWGDRGREGYTF.

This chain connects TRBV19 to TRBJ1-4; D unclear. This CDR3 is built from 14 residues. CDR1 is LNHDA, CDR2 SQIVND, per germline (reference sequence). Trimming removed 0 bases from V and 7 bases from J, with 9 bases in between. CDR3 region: CASSIDRWGEKLFF. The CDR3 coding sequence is TGTGCCAGTAGTATAGACAGGTGGGGTGAAAAACTGTTTTTT. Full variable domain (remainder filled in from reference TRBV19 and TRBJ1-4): DGGITQSPKYLFRKEGQNVTLSCEQNLNHDAMYWYRQDPGQGLRLIYYSQIVNDFQKGDIAEGYSVSREKKESFPLTVTSAQKNPTAFYLCASSIDRWGEKLFFGSGTQLSVL.

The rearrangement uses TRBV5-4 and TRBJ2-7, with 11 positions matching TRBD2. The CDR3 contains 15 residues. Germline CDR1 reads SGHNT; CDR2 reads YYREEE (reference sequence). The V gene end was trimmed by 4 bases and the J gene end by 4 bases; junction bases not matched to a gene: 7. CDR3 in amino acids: CASSPTSGSGYEQYF. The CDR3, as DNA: TGTGCCAGCAGCCCAACTAGCGGGAGTGGGTACGAGCAGTACTTC.

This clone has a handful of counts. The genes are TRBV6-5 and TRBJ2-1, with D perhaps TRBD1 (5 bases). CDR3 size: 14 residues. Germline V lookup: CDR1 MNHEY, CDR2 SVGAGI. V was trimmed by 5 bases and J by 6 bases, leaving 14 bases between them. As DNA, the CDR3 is TGTGCCAGCAGTCGGACACGAGTTGGCAATGAGCAGTTCTTC. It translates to CASSRTRVGNEQFF.

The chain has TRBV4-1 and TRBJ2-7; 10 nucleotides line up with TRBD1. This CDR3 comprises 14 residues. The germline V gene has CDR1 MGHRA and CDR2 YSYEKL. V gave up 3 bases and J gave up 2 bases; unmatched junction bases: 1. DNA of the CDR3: TGCGCCAGCAGCCAGGACAGGGGGGCCTACGAGCAGTACTTC. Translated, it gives CASSQDRGAYEQYF.

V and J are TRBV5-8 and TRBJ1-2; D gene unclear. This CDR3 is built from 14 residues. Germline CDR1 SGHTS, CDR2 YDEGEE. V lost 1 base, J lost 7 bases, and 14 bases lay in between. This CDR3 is CASSLIGPRVGYTF. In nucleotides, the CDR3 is TGTGCCAGCAGCTTGATAGGGCCCCGGGTTGGCTACACCTTC.

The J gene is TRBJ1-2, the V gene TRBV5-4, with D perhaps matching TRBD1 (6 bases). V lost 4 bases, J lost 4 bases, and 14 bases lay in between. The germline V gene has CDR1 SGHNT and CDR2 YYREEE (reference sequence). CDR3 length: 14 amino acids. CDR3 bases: TGTGCCAGCAGCCTAGGACAGCGATCCTATGGCTACACCTTC. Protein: CASSLGQRSYGYTF. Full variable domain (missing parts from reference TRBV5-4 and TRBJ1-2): ETGVTQSPTHLIKTRGQQVTLRCSSQSGHNTVSWYQQALGQGPQFIFQYYREEENGRGNFPPRFSGLQFPNYSSELNVNALELDDSALYLCASSLGQRSYGYTFGSGTRLTVV.

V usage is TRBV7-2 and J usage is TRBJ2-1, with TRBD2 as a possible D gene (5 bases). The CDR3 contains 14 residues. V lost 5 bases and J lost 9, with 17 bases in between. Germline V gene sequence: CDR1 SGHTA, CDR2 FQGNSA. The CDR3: CASSRFGESIEQFF. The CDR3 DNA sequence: TGTGCCAGCAGCCGGTTTGGGGAGAGCATTGAGCAGTTCTTC. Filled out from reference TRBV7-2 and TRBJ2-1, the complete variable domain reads GAGVSQSPSNKVTEKGKDVELRCDPISGHTALYWYRQSLGQGLEFLIYFQGNSAPDKSGLPSDRFSAERTGGSVSTLTIQRTQQEDSAVYLCASSRFGESIEQFFGPGTRLTVL.

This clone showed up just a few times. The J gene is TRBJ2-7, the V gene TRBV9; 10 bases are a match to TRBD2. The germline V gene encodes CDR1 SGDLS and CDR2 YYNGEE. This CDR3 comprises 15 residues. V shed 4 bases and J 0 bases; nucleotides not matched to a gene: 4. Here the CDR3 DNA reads TGTGCCAGCAGCCCCGGACTAGCGGCCTCCTACGAGCAGTACTTC. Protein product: CASSPGLAASYEQYF.

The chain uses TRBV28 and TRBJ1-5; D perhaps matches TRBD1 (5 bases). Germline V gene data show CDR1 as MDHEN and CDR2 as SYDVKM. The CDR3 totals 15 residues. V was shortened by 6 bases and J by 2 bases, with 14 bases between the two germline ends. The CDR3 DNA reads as TGTGCCAGCAGCCGAGGGGCCGCGGGCAATCAGCCCCAGCATTTT. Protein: CASSRGAAGNQPQHF.

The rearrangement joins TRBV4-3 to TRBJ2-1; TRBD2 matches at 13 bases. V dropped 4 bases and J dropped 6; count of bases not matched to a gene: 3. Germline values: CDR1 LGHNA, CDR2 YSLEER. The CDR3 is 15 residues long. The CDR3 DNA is TGCGCCAGCAGCCCCTGGACTAGCGGGAGCAATGAGCAGTTCTTC. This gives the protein CASSPWTSGSNEQFF.

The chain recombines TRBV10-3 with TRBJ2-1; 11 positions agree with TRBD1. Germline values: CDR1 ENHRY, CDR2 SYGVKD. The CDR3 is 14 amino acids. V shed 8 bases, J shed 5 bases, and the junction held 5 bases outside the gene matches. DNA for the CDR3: TGTGCCATCCAGGGGGACAGGGGGAACAATGAGCAGTTCTTC. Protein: CAIQGDRGNNEQFF.

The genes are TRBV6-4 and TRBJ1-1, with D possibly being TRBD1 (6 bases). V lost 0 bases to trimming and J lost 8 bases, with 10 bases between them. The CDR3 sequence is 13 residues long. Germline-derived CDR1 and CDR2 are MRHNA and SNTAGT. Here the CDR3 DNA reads TGTGCCAGCAGTGACTCTGGGGGGCGCGAAGCTTTCTTT. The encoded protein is CASSDSGGREAFF.

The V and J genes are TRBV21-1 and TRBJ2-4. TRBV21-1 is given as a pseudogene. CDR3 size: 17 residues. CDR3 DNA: TGTGCCAGCAGCTCGTTAATAGCTACAGCAAAGGAAAACATTCAGTACTTC. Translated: CASSSLIATAKENIQYF.

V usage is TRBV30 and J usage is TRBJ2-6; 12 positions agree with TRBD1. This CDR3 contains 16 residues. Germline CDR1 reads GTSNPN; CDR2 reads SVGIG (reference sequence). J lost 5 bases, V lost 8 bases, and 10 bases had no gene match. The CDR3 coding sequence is TGTGCCGAAGGGGGACAGGGGGCTTCTTGGGCCAACGTCCTGACTTTC. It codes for CAEGGQGASWANVLTF.

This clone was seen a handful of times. CDR3 in DNA: TGTGCCATCAGTTCGACTAGCGGCAATGAGCAGTTCTTC. It translates to CAISSTSGNEQFF. The chain employs TRBV10-3 and TRBJ2-1; TRBD2 aligns across 9 bases. CDR1 and CDR2 from the germline V gene are ENHRY and SYGVKD. With V trimmed by 5 bases and J by 6 bases, 2 bases remained unmatched. The CDR3 totals 13 residues.

The CDR3 DNA follows: TGTGCCATCAGTCAGGGGACCACCAGCTACGAGCAGTACTTC. Translating it yields CAISQGTTSYEQYF. V and J are TRBV10-3 and TRBJ2-7, with D possibly being TRBD1 (6 bases). Trimming took 5 bases from V and 3 from J, leaving 14 bases between them. The CDR3 is 14 residues long. Germline CDR1 reads ENHRY; CDR2 reads SYGVKD.